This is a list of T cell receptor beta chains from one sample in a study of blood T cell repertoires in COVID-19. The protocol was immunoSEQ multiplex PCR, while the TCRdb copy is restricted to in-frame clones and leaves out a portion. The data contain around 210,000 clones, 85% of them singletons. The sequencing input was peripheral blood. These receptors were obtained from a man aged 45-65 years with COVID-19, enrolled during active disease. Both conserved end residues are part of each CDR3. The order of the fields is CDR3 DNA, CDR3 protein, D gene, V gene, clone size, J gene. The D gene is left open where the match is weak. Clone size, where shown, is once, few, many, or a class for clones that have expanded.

TGTGCCAGCAGAATCTCGACAGGGGGCGCCTACGAGCAGTACTTC CASRISTGGAYEQYF TRBD1 TRBV2 . TRBJ2-7
TGTGCCAGCAGCGGACAGGGGAAGACTGAAGCTTTCTTT CASSGQGKTEAFF TRBD1 TRBV2 . TRBJ1-1
TGTGCCAGCAGGTCACCGGGTCCCCGGGAGACCCAGTACTTC CASRSPGPRETQYF . TRBV6-5 . TRBJ2-5
TGTGCCAGTACGATGGCCCCCCGCTCACCCCTCCACTTT CASTMAPRSPLHF . TRBV19 . TRBJ1-6
TGTGCCAGCAGTGAGGGTGACGGGGGCACAGATACGCAGTATTTT CASSEGDGGTDTQYF . TRBV2 . TRBJ2-3
TGCGCCAGCAGTGGACTGTCCCCGGGGAGCTATGGCTACACCTTC CASSGLSPGSYGYTF . TRBV10-2 once TRBJ1-2
TGTGCCAGCTCACCGGGCAGTGAAGCTTTCTTT CASSPGSEAFF . TRBV18 . TRBJ1-1
TGTGCCAGCAGCCAAGATCGCAGCGGGGGCGTGTACCAAGAGACCCAGTACTTC CASSQDRSGGVYQETQYF TRBD2 TRBV3-1/TRBV3-2 once TRBJ2-5
TGTGCCAGCTCACCAGGCAGGGGGGCTGAGCAGTTCTTC CASSPGRGAEQFF . TRBV18 once TRBJ2-1
TGTGCCAGCAGCTCACCGGGGATCGAGCAGTACTTC CASSSPGIEQYF . TRBV7-2 once TRBJ2-7
TGTGCCAGCAGCCAAGGGCGGGGCCACTCCTACGAGCAGTACTTC CASSQGRGHSYEQYF . TRBV3-1/TRBV3-2 . TRBJ2-7
TGTGCCAGCAGCTTAGCGGGGGCACAGGGGCAGGTTTACGAGCAGTACTTC CASSLAGAQGQVYEQYF TRBD1 TRBV7-9 . TRBJ2-7
TGTGCCAGCAGCGGGATCCTCCGGGACAGGGAGCAGTACTTC CASSGILRDREQYF TRBD1 TRBV9 . TRBJ2-7
TGCGCCAGCAGCCAAGCCCTAACAGGGTCTGGGGCCAACGTCCTGACTTTC CASSQALTGSGANVLTF . TRBV4-1 . TRBJ2-6
TGTGCCAGCAGCCAACATGGACAAAACTCCGGGGAGCTGTTTTTT CASSQHGQNSGELFF . TRBV4-2 . TRBJ2-2
TGTGCCATCAGTGAGGGGACTAGCGGGGAGACCCAGTACTTC CAISEGTSGETQYF TRBD2 TRBV10-3 . TRBJ2-5
TGTGCCAGCAGCCTCGGCGGGGCAGTCCCCCTCAATGAGCAGTTCTTC CASSLGGAVPLNEQFF . TRBV11-2 . TRBJ2-1
TGCAGCGTTCGTATTGACAGCCGCTCTGGGGCCAACGTCCTGACTTTC CSVRIDSRSGANVLTF . TRBV29-1 . TRBJ2-6
TGTGCCAGCAGCTTTAGGACGTTGGTGGCGGGGATCAACACCGGGGAGCTGTTTTTT CASSFRTLVAGINTGELFF . TRBV7-2 . TRBJ2-2
TGTGCCAGCAGTTACGCGGGACAGGGAAGGGATACGCAGTATTTT CASSYAGQGRDTQYF TRBD1 TRBV6-5 . TRBJ2-3
TGTGCCAGCTCACCGGAGCTGGGCGGGAGCTACAATGAGCAGTTCTTC CASSPELGGSYNEQFF TRBD2 TRBV18 . TRBJ2-1
TGTGCCAGCACCTTAGGGGGGAACACCGGGGAGCTGTTTTTT CASTLGGNTGELFF . TRBV3-1/TRBV3-2 . TRBJ2-2
TGCGCCAGCAGCTCTAGCGGTTCCTACAATGAGCAGTTCTTC CASSSSGSYNEQFF TRBD2 TRBV5-1 . TRBJ2-1
TGTGCCAGCAGGAACCAGGGGACGATTTCTGGAAACACCATATATTTT CASRNQGTISGNTIYF . TRBV2 . TRBJ1-3
TGCGCCAGCAGCTCGCAGGGAGGACTAGCCACCGGGGAGCTGTTTTTT CASSSQGGLATGELFF TRBD2 TRBV5-1 . TRBJ2-2
TGTGCCAGCAGCGTAGGCGCGGGAACTGAAGCTTTCTTT CASSVGAGTEAFF . TRBV9 . TRBJ1-1
TGTGCCAGCAGCGTCCAGGTGGGCGCTGAAGCTTTCTTT CASSVQVGAEAFF . TRBV9 . TRBJ1-1
TGCGCCAGCAGTCAATCAACAGGGCTGACCTACGAGCAGTACTTC CASSQSTGLTYEQYF . TRBV23-1 . TRBJ2-7
TGTGCCAGCAGTGTGAGGACAGGGGGCCCCGGGGAGCTGTTTTTT CASSVRTGGPGELFF TRBD1 TRBV2 . TRBJ2-2
TGTGCCAGCAGCTTTGGACTCAAGAGGCAGTACTTC CASSFGLKRQYF . TRBV13 once TRBJ2-7
TGCGCCAGCAGCTTGGCGGACTCGGAACGCGAGCAGTACTTC CASSLADSEREQYF . TRBV5-1 . TRBJ2-7